The 30 T cell receptor beta chains presented below share a single source sample, sequenced in a study of T cells in Graves' hyperthyroidism and ophthalmopathy (dated by TCRdb to about 2019). To prepare the library, multiplex PCR was applied. Sequencing used an Illumina HiSeq 2000. The TCR beta CDR3 regions were amplified from the RNA transcripts. The first round of RT-PCR for the TCR CDR3 was performed with the HTBI primer set and the Qiagen OneStep RT-PCR kit. TCRdb ran its own pipeline on the public reads, namely fastp trimming at Q25 and MiXCR clone calling, and kept in-frame beta chains. Identical CDR3 protein sequences are pooled into one entry, listed with their most common genes and DNA. In this sample the table shows 500,000 to 700,000 distinct CDR3 sequences, about a sixth of which occur a single time. The top ten hold under 20% of the sample. Source material: blood. The source is a woman aged 18-30 years with Graves' hyperthyroidism.

Only a few counts were recorded for this clonotype. The rearrangement joins TRBV5-1 to TRBJ1-2; D remains ambiguous. The CDR3 covers 14 residues. Trimming took 0 bases from V and 4 from J, leaving 10 bases between them. From germline, CDR1 is SGHRS and CDR2 YFSETQ. This CDR3 reads CASSLEVLGYGYTF. Here the CDR3 DNA reads TGCGCCAGCAGCTTGGAAGTCTTGGGCTATGGCTACACCTTC.

In its sample, this clonotype was seen many times. The genes are TRBV29-1 and TRBJ2-1, with a tentative D call TRBD1 (6 bases). CDR1 is SQVTM and CDR2 is ANQGSEA in the germline V gene. CDR3 length: 16 amino acids. V shed 4 bases and J shed 0 bases, with 16 bases lying between them. This CDR3 is CSVGGQRKASYNEQFF. The CDR3, as DNA: TGCAGCGTTGGGGGGCAGCGGAAGGCCTCCTACAATGAGCAGTTCTTC.

This sequence joins TRBV3-1 and TRBJ2-2; D unclear. The germline V and J ends were trimmed by 4 bases and 6 bases, with 6 bases remaining between them. The CDR3 has 12 amino acids. Germline CDR1 reads LGHDT; CDR2 reads YNNKEL (reference sequence). The CDR3: CASSPGPGELFF. The DNA of the CDR3 is TGTGCCAGCAGCCCCGGACCCGGGGAGCTGTTTTTT.

The J gene is TRBJ2-7, the V gene TRBV19; 7 positions match TRBD1. This CDR3 has 18 amino acids. CDR1 and CDR2 (germline): LNHDA, SQIVND (reference sequence). Germline trimming cut 3 bases from V and 0 bases from J; bases unmatched to any gene: 14. The CDR3: CASSIQTGMTTPSYEQYF. Written as DNA, the CDR3 is TGTGCCAGTAGTATTCAGACAGGGATGACAACACCCTCCTACGAGCAGTACTTC.

This clonotype appeared many times. The genes are TRBV6-4 and TRBJ2-2; D unclear. The CDR3 has 13 amino acids. Trimming stripped 8 bases from V and 1 base from J, with 8 bases between. CDR1 MRHNA and CDR2 SNTAGT come from the germline V gene. The CDR3, as DNA: TGTGCCAGCTCGGACGGGAACACCGGGGAGCTGTTTTTT. Translated, it gives CASSDGNTGELFF.

This clonotype came up many times. This chain joins TRBV20-1 and TRBJ2-7; weak D call: TRBD1 (5 bases). The V gene lost 0 bases and the J gene lost 3 bases, with 12 bases spanning the gap. CDR3 length: 14 residues. Germline V gives CDR1 DFQATT, CDR2 SNEGSKA (reference sequence). The CDR3 region has the DNA TGCAGTGCTAGAGATCAGGGTCTTCGCTACGAGCAGTACTTC. This sequence encodes CSARDQGLRYEQYF.

This clonotype was seen more than once but under ten times. The V gene is TRBV24-1, the J gene TRBJ1-1; tentatively, D is TRBD1 (6 bases). Trimming removed 5 bases from V and 6 bases from J, with 12 bases in between. Germline values: CDR1 KGHDR, CDR2 SFDVKD. This CDR3 has 13 residues. The CDR3 loop reads CATSGWAGAEAFF. CDR3 bases: TGTGCCACCAGTGGTTGGGCAGGGGCTGAAGCTTTCTTT.

This clonotype was detected many times. This chain uses TRBV29-1 with TRBJ2-5, with 9 bases that match TRBD1. V was pared by 4 bases and J by 1 base, with 7 bases of the junction left unmatched. This CDR3 has 15 residues. Germline CDR1 SQVTM, CDR2 ANQGSEA. The CDR3 DNA sequence: TGCAGCGTTGGACCGGGGACAGGGCCCCAAGAGACCCAGTACTTC. Residues: CSVGPGTGPQETQYF.

This clonotype was recorded many times. V is TRBV5-1 and J is TRBJ2-3; D perhaps matches TRBD1 (6 bases). CDR1 SGHRS and CDR2 YFSETQ come from the germline V gene. This CDR3 has 13 amino acids. The ends were cut back, 4 bases at V and 5 bases at J, with 11 bases in the middle. The CDR3 DNA sequence: TGCGCCAGCAGCGACTACAGGGTAGATACGCAGTATTTT. As protein: CASSDYRVDTQYF.

V gene TRBV5-1 combines with J gene TRBJ2-5, with 7 positions matching TRBD2. CDR1 is SGHRS and CDR2 is YFSETQ in the germline V gene. The CDR3 spans 17 residues. After removal of 4 bases from V and 2 bases from J, the junction contained 14 bases not matched to a gene. The CDR3 here is CASSLYPSASGQETQYF. The DNA for the CDR3 is TGCGCCAGCAGCCTATATCCCTCGGCTAGCGGACAAGAGACCCAGTACTTC. The whole variable domain, filled in from reference TRBV5-1 and TRBJ2-5, reads KAGVTQTPRYLIKTRGQQVTLSCSPISGHRSVSWYQQTPGQGLQFLFEYFSETQRNKGNFPGRFSGRQFSNSRSEMNVSTLELGDSALYLCASSLYPSASGQETQYFGPGTRLLVL.

The chain couples TRBV15 to TRBJ2-3; D may be TRBD1 or TRBD2 (7 bases each). Germline CDR1 is LNHNV and CDR2 is YYDKDF (reference sequence). The CDR3 has 15 residues. The V gene lost 4 bases and the J gene lost 3 bases, with 14 bases spanning the gap. CDR3 nucleotide sequence: TGTGCCACCAGCAAAGACCAGGGGGGGACAGATACGCAGTATTTT. It yields the protein CATSKDQGGTDTQYF.

This clonotype was detected only a few times. The chain employs TRBV7-2 and TRBJ1-4; D is perhaps TRBD1 (5 bases). With 1 base removed from V and 4 bases from J, the gap between germline ends came to 10 bases. CDR1 and CDR2 (germline): SGHTA, FQGNSA. The CDR3 runs 15 residues. The CDR3 region has the DNA TGTGCCAGCAGCTTAGAAGGGGCGTTTAATGAAAAACTGTTTTTT. This sequence encodes CASSLEGAFNEKLFF.

This clonotype appeared many times. The V gene is TRBV24-1, the J gene TRBJ2-3; tentatively, D is TRBD1 (5 bases). CDR1 and CDR2 from the germline V gene are KGHDR and SFDVKD. Trimming shortened V by 2 bases and J by 0 bases, and 8 bases separated the two germline ends. There are 15 residues in the CDR3. DNA of the CDR3: TGTGCCACCAGTGATTGGGGCAGTAGCACAGATACGCAGTATTTT. Translated: CATSDWGSSTDTQYF.

This clonotype was found many times. CDR3 nucleotides: TGCAGTGCTGAGAATTGGCGGGACAACTCCTACGAGCAGTACTTC. This codes for CSAENWRDNSYEQYF. This chain connects TRBV20-1 to TRBJ2-7; D could derive from TRBD1 or TRBD2 (6 bases each). V was cut by 5 bases and J by 0 bases, with 17 bases left in between. The CDR3 spans 15 residues. Per the germline V gene, CDR1 is DFQATT and CDR2 is SNEGSKA (reference sequence).

On this clonotype itself: One end of the junction does not line up with germline, which may come from a read error. The rearrangement joins TRBV18 to TRBJ2-7; 12 nucleotides agree with TRBD2. This CDR3 has 15 amino acids. CDR1 KGHSH and CDR2 LQKENI come from the germline V gene. CDR3 sequence reads: CASSSRLAGVGEQSF. CDR3 coding DNA: TGTGCCAGCTCATCTAGACTAGCGGGAGTGGGCGAGCAGTCCTTC.

The chain is built from TRBV29-1 and TRBJ1-2; TRBD1 aligns across 9 bases. J gave up 5 bases and V 3 bases, and 4 bases lay outside the gene matches. CDR3 size: 13 residues. In germline, CDR1 is SQVTM, CDR2 ANQGSEA. CDR3 protein: CSVEGQGKYGYTF. The CDR3 coding sequence is TGCAGCGTTGAGGGACAGGGCAAATATGGCTACACCTTC.

This clonotype was seen at least ten times. V is TRBV5-1 and J is TRBJ1-2; D might be TRBD1 (5 bases). This CDR3 comprises 17 residues. CDR1 and CDR2 from the germline V gene are SGHRS and YFSETQ. Trimming removed 1 base at V and 3 bases at J, with 19 bases between. CDR3 protein: CASSLTHDPRDHYGYTF. As DNA, the CDR3 is TGCGCCAGCAGCTTGACCCATGACCCCAGGGACCACTATGGCTACACCTTC.

This clonotype was picked up many times. The V and J genes are TRBV11-2 and TRBJ2-7; D may correspond to TRBD1 or TRBD2 (6 bases each). The CDR3 consists of 14 residues. Between the trimmed V and J ends, which lost 5 bases and 6 bases, there was a span of 17 bases. Germline V gene data show CDR1 as SGHAT and CDR2 as FQNNGV. CDR3 sequence reads: CASSPRGESSEQYF. CDR3 DNA: TGTGCCAGCAGCCCGAGGGGGGAATCATCCGAGCAGTACTTC.

This clonotype was seen at least ten times. This chain uses TRBV30 with TRBJ1-2; D gene ambiguous. The germline V gene encodes CDR1 GTSNPN and CDR2 SVGIG (reference sequence). The CDR3 sequence is 11 residues long. Trimming shortened V by 2 bases and J by 7 bases, and 8 bases separated the two germline ends. The CDR3 DNA sequence: TGTGCCTGGAGTCCGGGGAGTGGCTACACCTTC. Amino acids: CAWSPGSGYTF.

This clonotype was detected a few times. This chain uses TRBV14 with TRBJ2-3; D unclear. The CDR3 runs to 17 residues. Germline V gives CDR1 SGHDN, CDR2 FVKESK. The V end lost 1 base, the J end lost 2 bases, and 16 bases lay between the germline ends. The CDR3, as DNA: TGTGCCAGCAGCCAAGCGTCGCGCGGACCAGCCACAGATACGCAGTATTTT. Translating gives CASSQASRGPATDTQYF.

In its sample, this clonotype was seen a few times. Relative to the germline gene, one junction end is altered; a read error may explain this. The chain links TRBV10-3 to TRBJ2-1; TRBD2 matches 9 bases. Germline V CDR1 and CDR2: ENHRY, SYGVKD. The CDR3 has 15 residues. CDR3 protein: CAITEGLAPYNEQFF. The CDR3 nucleotides read TGTGCCATCACTGAGGGACTAGCCCCCTACAATGAGCAGTTCTTC.

A few counts support this clonotype. The CDR3 DNA follows: TGTGCCACCAGCAGAACGGACAGGGGAATCAATCAGCCCCAGCATTTT. This encodes CATSRTDRGINQPQHF. This chain links TRBV15 with TRBJ1-5; 9 bases map to TRBD1. The CDR3 spans 16 residues. Trimming cost V 2 bases and J 3 bases; bases outside gene matches: 5. The germline V gene encodes CDR1 LNHNV and CDR2 YYDKDF (reference sequence). Using reference TRBV15 and TRBJ1-5 for the parts outside the CDR3, the full variable domain is DAMVIQNPRYQVTQFGKPVTLSCSQTLNHNVMYWYQQKSSQAPKLLFHYYDKDFNNEADTPDNFQSRRPNTSFCFLDIRSPGLGDTAMYLCATSRTDRGINQPQHFGDGTRLSIL.

The genes are TRBV30 and TRBJ2-5, with 9 bases lining up with TRBD2. Germline assignment: CDR1 GTSNPN and CDR2 SVGIG (reference sequence). The CDR3 has 14 residues. The junction had 12 bases not matched to a gene; V was cut back by 7 bases and J by 6 bases. The CDR3 region has the DNA TGTGCCTCGGACACCGGGACTAGCTTAAAGACCCAGTACTTC. Translating gives CASDTGTSLKTQYF.

This clonotype was recorded only once. This sequence may be a read error, since a much larger clone differs from it by one base. This chain connects TRBV20-1 to TRBJ2-7; tentatively, D is TRBD2 (5 bases). The length of the CDR3 is 11 residues. The germline gives CDR1 DFQATT, CDR2 SNEGSKA (reference sequence). The chain's CDR3 is CSARLGVERYF. The CDR3 nucleotides are TGCAGTGCTAGGCTCGGGGTCGAGCGGTACTTC.

This clonotype has just a few counts. The junction differs from germline at one of its ends, possibly a read error. The chain employs TRBV20-1 and TRBJ2-7; maybe TRBD2 (5 bases). The CDR3 consists of 15 residues. CDR1 is DFQATT and CDR2 is SNEGSKA in the germline V gene (reference sequence). CDR3 sequence (DNA): TGCAATGCTAGCCCGGGTAGGACCCTCTCCTACGAGCAGTACTTC. Translating gives CNASPGRTLSYEQYF.

This clonotype has a handful of counts. The chain recombines TRBV6-2 or TRBV6-3 with TRBJ2-1; D unresolved. The germline V gene encodes CDR1 MNHEY and CDR2 SVGEGT. The CDR3 is 12 amino acids. Trimming shortened V by 0 bases and J by 5 bases, and 2 bases separated the two germline ends. CDR3 in amino acids: CASSYSHNEQFF. The CDR3 DNA follows: TGTGCCAGCAGTTACTCGCACAATGAGCAGTTCTTC.

There are a few counts of this clonotype. The chain carries TRBV7-9 and TRBJ2-7; possible D gene TRBD2, 5 bases. The CDR3 covers 17 residues. CDR1 and CDR2 (germline): SEHNR, FQNEAQ (reference sequence). V was cut by 3 bases and J by 0 bases, with 18 bases left in between. CDR3 amino acids: CASSLARRDYISYEQYF. The CDR3 nucleotides read TGTGCCAGCAGCTTGGCCAGACGGGATTACATCTCCTACGAGCAGTACTTC.

This clonotype appeared many times. The rearrangement joins TRBV2 to TRBJ2-7, with 11 nucleotides matching TRBD2. The germline V gene encodes CDR1 SNHLY and CDR2 FYNNEI. This CDR3 is built from 16 residues. V was clipped by 3 bases and J by 1 base; unmatched bases: 5. The CDR3 sequence is CASSDSSGGSSYEQYF. The CDR3 DNA follows: TGTGCCAGCAGTGATTCTAGCGGGGGGTCGTCCTACGAGCAGTACTTC.

This clonotype has ten or more counts. V gene TRBV4-2 combines with J gene TRBJ2-5, with D maybe TRBD1 (5 bases). The CDR3 runs 15 residues. V was shortened by 1 base and J by 0 bases, with 9 bases between the two germline ends. Per germline, CDR1 LGHNA and CDR2 YNFKEQ. CDR3 sequence reads: CASSQATGDQETQYF. In DNA, the CDR3 is TGTGCCAGCAGCCAAGCTACAGGCGACCAAGAGACCCAGTACTTC.

This clonotype appeared many times. The chain combines TRBV13 with TRBJ2-5; weak D call: TRBD1 (5 bases). The germline CDR1 and CDR2 sequences are PRHDT and FYEKMQ (reference sequence). The CDR3 runs 14 residues. Trimming took off 2 bases at V and 2 bases at J, with 9 bases between the two ends. The CDR3 reads CASSLQQGQETQYF. In DNA, the CDR3 is TGTGCCAGCAGCTTACAGCAGGGTCAAGAGACCCAGTACTTC.